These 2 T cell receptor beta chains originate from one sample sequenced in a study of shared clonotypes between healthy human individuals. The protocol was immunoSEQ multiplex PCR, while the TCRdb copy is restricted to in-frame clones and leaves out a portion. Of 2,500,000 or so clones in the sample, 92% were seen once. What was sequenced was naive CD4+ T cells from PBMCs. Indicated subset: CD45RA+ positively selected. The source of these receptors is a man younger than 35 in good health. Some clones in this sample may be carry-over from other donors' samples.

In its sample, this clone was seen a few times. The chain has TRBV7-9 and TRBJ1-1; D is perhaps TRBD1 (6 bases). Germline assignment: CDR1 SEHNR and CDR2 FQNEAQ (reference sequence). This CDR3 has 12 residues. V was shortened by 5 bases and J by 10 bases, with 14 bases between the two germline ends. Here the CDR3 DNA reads TGTGCCAGCAGCCCGTCGACAGGTCGAGCTTTCTTT. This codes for CASSPSTGRAFF.

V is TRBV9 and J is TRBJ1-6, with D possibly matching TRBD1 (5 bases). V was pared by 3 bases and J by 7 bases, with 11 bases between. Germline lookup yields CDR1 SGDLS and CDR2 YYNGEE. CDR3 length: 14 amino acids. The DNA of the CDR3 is TGTGCCAGCAGCGGACGACAGAACAATTCACCCCTCCACTTT. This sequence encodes CASSGRQNNSPLHF. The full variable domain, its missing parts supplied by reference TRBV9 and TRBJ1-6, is DSGVTQTPKHLITATGQRVTLRCSPRSGDLSVYWYQQSLDQGLQFLIQYYNGEERAKGNILERFSAQQFPDLHSELNLSSLELGDSALYFCASSGRQNNSPLHFGNGTRLTVT.